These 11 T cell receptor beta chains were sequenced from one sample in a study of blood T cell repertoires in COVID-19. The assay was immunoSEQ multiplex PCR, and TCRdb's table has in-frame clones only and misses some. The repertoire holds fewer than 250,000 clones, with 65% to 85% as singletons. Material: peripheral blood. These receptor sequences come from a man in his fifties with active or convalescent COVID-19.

The CDR3 reads CASSLGQGGGTEAFF. CDR3 bases: TGTGCCAGCAGCCTAGGACAGGGGGGCGGCACTGAAGCTTTCTTT. V and J are TRBV9 and TRBJ1-1; 10 bases agree with TRBD1. CDR1 and CDR2 from the germline V gene are SGDLS and YYNGEE. The CDR3 is 15 amino acids. With 4 bases clipped from V and 4 bases from J, the junction kept 7 bases outside the gene matches. The variable domain in full, with the rest retrieved from reference TRBV9 and TRBJ1-1, is DSGVTQTPKHLITATGQRVTLRCSPRSGDLSVYWYQQSLDQGLQFLIQYYNGEERAKGNILERFSAQQFPDLHSELNLSSLELGDSALYFCASSLGQGGGTEAFFGQGTRLTVV.

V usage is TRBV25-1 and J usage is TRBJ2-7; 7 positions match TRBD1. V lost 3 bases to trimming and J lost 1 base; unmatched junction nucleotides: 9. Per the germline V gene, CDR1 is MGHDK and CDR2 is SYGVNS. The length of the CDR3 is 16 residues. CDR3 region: CASSDLTTGFSYEQYF. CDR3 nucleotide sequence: TGTGCCAGCAGTGACCTAACGACAGGGTTTTCCTACGAGCAGTACTTC.

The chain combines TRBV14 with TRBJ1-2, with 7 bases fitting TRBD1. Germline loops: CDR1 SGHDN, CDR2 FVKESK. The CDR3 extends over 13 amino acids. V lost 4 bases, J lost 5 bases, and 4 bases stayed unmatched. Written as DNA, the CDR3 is TGTGCCAGCAGCCGAGACAGGGTATATGGCTACACCTTC. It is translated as CASSRDRVYGYTF.

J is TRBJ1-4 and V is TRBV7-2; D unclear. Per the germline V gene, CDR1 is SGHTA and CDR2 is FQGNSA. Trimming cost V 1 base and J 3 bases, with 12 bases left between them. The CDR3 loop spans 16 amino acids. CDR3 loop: CASSLEAARSNEKLFF. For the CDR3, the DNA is TGTGCCAGCAGCTTAGAAGCGGCTAGGTCTAATGAAAAACTGTTTTTT.

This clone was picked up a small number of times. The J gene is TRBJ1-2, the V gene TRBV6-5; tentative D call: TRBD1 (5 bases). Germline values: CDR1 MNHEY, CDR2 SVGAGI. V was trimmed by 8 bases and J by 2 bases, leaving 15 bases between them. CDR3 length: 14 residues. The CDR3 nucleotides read TGTGCCAGCGCCGGGGGTCAGAACAACTATGGCTACACCTTC. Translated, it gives CASAGGQNNYGYTF.

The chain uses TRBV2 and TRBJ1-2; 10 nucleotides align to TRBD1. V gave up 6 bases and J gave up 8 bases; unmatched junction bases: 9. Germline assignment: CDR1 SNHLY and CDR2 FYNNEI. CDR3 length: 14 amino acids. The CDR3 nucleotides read TGTGCCAGCAGGCTCGACAGGGGGCAGGAGGGCTACACCTTC. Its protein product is CASRLDRGQEGYTF.

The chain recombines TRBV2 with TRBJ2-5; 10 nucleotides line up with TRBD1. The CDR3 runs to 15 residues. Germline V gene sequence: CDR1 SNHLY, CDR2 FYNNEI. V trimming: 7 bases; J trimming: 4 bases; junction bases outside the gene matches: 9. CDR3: CASTLDRGSGETQYF. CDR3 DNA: TGTGCCAGCACCTTGGACAGGGGGAGCGGAGAGACCCAGTACTTC.

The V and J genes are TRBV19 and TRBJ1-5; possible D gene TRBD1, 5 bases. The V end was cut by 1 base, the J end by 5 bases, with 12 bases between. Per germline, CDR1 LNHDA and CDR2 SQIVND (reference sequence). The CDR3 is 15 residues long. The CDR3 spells CASSIATVFYQPQHF. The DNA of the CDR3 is TGTGCCAGTAGTATAGCGACAGTATTCTATCAGCCCCAGCATTTT.

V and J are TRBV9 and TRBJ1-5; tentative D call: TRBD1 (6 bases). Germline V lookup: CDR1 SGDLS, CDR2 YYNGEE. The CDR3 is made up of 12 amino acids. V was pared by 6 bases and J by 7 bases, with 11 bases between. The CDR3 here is CASNLQGQPQHF. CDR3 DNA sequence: TGTGCCAGCAATCTCCAGGGGCAGCCCCAGCATTTT. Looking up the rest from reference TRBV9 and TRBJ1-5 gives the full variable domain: DSGVTQTPKHLITATGQRVTLRCSPRSGDLSVYWYQQSLDQGLQFLIQYYNGEERAKGNILERFSAQQFPDLHSELNLSSLELGDSALYFCASNLQGQPQHFGDGTRLSIL.

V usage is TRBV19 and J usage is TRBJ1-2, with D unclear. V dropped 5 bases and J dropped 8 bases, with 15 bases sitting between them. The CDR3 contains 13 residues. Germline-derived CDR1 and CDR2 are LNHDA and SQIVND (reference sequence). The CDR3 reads CASSPNREFGYTF. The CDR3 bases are TGTGCCAGTAGTCCTAACCGGGAGTTCGGCTACACCTTC.

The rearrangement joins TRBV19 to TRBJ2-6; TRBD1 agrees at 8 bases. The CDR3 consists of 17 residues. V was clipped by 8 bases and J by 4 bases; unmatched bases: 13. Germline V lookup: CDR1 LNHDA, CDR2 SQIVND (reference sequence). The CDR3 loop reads CASRSQDRVEGANVLTF. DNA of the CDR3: TGTGCCAGTCGGAGTCAGGACAGGGTTGAAGGGGCCAACGTCCTGACTTTC.